The source of this TCR beta chain is a study of T cell responses to AZD1222 COVID-19 vaccine (dated by TCRdb to about 2021). Context from the whole study: A total of just over 230 trial participants underwent TCR sequencing, of whom under 220 had received two doses of AZD1222 and some 26 had received two doses of the MenACWY control vaccine. Trial participants were enrolled into age subgroups of 18-55, 56-69 and 70-plus years, which contained roughly 140, 27 and 60 TCR-sequenced participants, respectively. Findings and caveats that apply to the study as a whole: Participants were mostly white British and included more females than males, and it was suggested by the authors that clonal diversity may have been underestimated. The vaccine-associated CD4 TCRs covered the entire spike protein, and the dominant responses fell in regions 160-218 and 743-854. In the small 56-69-year group, the increase in depth fell short of significance, most likely because of low power. Reportedly, close to half of the unique spike-specific TCRs recognized epitopes lying outside the regions that are mutated in the B.1.351 and B.1.1.7 variants. Because no samples from the day 14 peak response were available, repertoires could be characterized only after the peak T cell response. After two AZD1222 doses, spike-specific TCR breadth and depth were significantly higher than at day 0 and than in MenACWY recipients. Conclusions about previously exposed vaccinees were limited because only a handful of AZD1222 recipients were SARS-CoV-2 seropositive at baseline.

CDR1 and CDR2 (SGHAT, FQDESV) derive from the germline V gene (reference sequence). The V end loses 5 bases and the J end loses 10 bases, and a stretch of 15 bases separates them. The CDR3 spans 13 residues, from the cysteine through the phenylalanine. Here the CDR3 DNA is all that survives: 39 bases in frame from base 1. The CDR3 regions of human TCRbeta chains were analyzed by immunosequencing. As for the original processing: TCRs in the repertoires were matched against a reference library of SARS-CoV-2-specific TCRs that had been generated with the MIRA antigen-specificity platform. Breadth was defined as the fraction of unique TCRs that were SARS-CoV-2-associated. Depth was defined as the fraction of total T cells that were SARS-CoV-2-associated. Using the MIRA data, every spike-specific TCR was mapped to the spike region that the TCR reacted to and assigned to either a CD4 or a CD8 class. Log10-transformed breadth and depth values were compared by one-way ANOVA with Sidak's multiple comparisons tests. The source is immuneACCESS, and TCRdb retained only in-frame sequences with V and J called. Part of the clones is not carried over; for the studies checked, unresolved V genes explain less than half of this, and the remainder is unexplained. That table is the source of V, J and clone size, and D and trimming were worked out from the DNA. For this sample there are about 73,000 clones; roughly nine tenths appear just once. The top ten clonotypes cover around 9.3% of the sample.

The sample's time point label, decoded: about 28 days (+/-7) after the second vaccine dose. AZD1222 recipients whose second dose came at about 4 weeks and those whose second dose came at about 12 weeks were combined into one group, since spike-specific TCR depth and breadth did not differ between the two schedules. Vaccinee samples came from UK trials COV001 and COV002, including a single-blind randomized controlled phase 2/3 trial of AZD1222 (ChAdOx1 nCoV-19) in healthy adults. For TCRbeta chain sequencing, PBMC samples were collected from trial participants at day 0 and at day 28 after the second dose. A word on this clone: The antigen it binds to is not known. Per-base qualities were not stored, and no clone one base away is much larger.

The sequence joins TRBV11-1 to TRBJ2-1; D gene: possibly TRBD2, on 6 matching bases. This clonotype originated in an adult who received the AZD1222 COVID-19 vaccine. The sample in question was peripheral blood, obtained 28 days after the second AZD1222 dose. Here the CDR3 is given as CASSPDRGGEQFF. The sequenced DNA is TGTGCCAGCAGCCCGGACCGAGGAGGGGAGCAGTTCTTC.